This T cell receptor beta chain was profiled in a study of blood T cell repertoires in COVID-19. Turning to the study itself: Whether acute or convalescent, the COVID-19 samples came from the United States, Italy and Spain.

Using immunoSEQ multiplex PCR, the repertoire was profiled, and TCRdb retains in-frame clones only, with some absent. Seen here are 30,000 or so clones, 68% observed once, and the top ten hold around 17%. Germline CDR1 MGHRA, CDR2 YSYEKL. V gave up 2 bases and J gave up 6 bases; unmatched junction bases: 6. The length of the CDR3 is 14 residues. This clone was picked up a small number of times. V gene TRBV4-1 combines with J gene TRBJ2-7; 8 bases match TRBD1. The receptor was isolated from a human donor in a cohort sampled during active COVID-19. Input material: peripheral blood. The CDR3 is CASSQPGQGSEQYF. In nucleotides, the CDR3 is TGCGCCAGCAGCCAACCCGGACAGGGTAGCGAGCAGTACTTC.